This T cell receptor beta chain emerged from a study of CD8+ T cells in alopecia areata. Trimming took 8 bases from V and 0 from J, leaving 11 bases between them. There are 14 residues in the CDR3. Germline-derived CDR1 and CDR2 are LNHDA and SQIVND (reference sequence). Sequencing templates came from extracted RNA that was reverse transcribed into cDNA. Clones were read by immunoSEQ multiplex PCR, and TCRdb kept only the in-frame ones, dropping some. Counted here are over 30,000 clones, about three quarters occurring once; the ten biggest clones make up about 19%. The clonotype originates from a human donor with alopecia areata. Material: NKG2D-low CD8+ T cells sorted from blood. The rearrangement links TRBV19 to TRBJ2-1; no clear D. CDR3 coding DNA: TGTGCCAGTTCCTGGGGAAGCTCCTACAATGAGCAGTTCTTC. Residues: CASSWGSSYNEQFF.